This T cell receptor (beta chain) comes out of a study of T cell responses to AZD1222 COVID-19 vaccine. Study-wide results and caveats: No repertoire was sampled before or during the peak T cell response, only after it. Just a handful of AZD1222 recipients tested seropositive at baseline.

CDR3 size: 13 residues. The J segment lost 5 bases and the V segment lost 3 bases, leaving 4 bases of the junction unmatched. Germline CDR1 and CDR2: LNHNV and YYDKDF (reference sequence). Profiling relied on immunoSEQ multiplex PCR, and the TCRdb table lists in-frame clones only, not all of them. The sample yields roughly 140,000 clones, roughly 90% seen once. Details on this clone: The target antigen is unknown.

The chain combines TRBV15 with TRBJ2-7, with 7 bases matching TRBD1. Here the sequenced sample was peripheral blood, taken 28 days after the second AZD1222 dose. This sequence originates from an adult who received the AZD1222 COVID-19 vaccine. CDR3: CATSSRQGHEQYF. CDR3 nucleotide sequence: TGTGCCACCAGCAGCAGACAGGGTCACGAGCAGTACTTC.